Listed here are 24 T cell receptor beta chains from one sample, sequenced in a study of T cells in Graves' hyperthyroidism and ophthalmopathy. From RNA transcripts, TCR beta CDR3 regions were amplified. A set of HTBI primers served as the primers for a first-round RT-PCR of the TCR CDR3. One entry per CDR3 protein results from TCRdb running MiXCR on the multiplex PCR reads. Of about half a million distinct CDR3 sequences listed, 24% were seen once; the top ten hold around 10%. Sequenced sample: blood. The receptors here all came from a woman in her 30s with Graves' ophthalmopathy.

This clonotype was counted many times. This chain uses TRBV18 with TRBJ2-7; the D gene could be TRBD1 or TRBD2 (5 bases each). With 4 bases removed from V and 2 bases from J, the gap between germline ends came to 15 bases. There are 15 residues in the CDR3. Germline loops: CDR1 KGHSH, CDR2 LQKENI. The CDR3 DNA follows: TGTGCCAGCTCACTTGGACTGGGGGTAACCTACGAGCAGTACTTC. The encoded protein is CASSLGLGVTYEQYF.

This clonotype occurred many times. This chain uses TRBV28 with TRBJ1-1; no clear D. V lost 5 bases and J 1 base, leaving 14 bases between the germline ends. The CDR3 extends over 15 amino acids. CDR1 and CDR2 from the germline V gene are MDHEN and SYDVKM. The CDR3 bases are TGTGCCAGCAGTACGACCCCTCGACAGAACACTGAAGCTTTCTTT. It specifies CASSTTPRQNTEAFF. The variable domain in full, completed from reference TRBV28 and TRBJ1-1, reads DVKVTQSSRYLVKRTGEKVFLECVQDMDHENMFWYRQDPGLGLRLIYFSYDVKMKEKGDIPEGYSVSREKKERFSLILESASTNQTSMYLCASSTTPRQNTEAFFGQGTRLTVV.

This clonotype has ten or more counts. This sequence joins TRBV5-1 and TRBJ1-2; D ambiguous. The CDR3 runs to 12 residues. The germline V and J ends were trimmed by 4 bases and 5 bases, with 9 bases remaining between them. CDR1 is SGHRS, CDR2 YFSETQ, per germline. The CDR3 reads CASSQEGYGYTF. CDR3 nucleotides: TGCGCCAGCAGCCAGGAGGGTTATGGCTACACCTTC.

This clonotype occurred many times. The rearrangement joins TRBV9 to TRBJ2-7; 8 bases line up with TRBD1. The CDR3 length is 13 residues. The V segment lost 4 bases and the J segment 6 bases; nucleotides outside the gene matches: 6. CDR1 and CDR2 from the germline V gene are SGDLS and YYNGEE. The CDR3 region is CASSTSDRAEQYF. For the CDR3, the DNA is TGTGCCAGCAGCACTTCGGACAGGGCCGAGCAGTACTTC.

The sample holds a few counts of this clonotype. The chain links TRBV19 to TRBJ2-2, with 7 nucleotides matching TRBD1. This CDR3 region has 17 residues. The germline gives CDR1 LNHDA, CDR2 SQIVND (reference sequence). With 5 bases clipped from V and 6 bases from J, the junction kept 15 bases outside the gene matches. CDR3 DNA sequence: TGTGCCAGTAGTCTGCTCGACAGGGTGCGCTACGCCGGGGAGCTGTTTTTT. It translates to CASSLLDRVRYAGELFF.

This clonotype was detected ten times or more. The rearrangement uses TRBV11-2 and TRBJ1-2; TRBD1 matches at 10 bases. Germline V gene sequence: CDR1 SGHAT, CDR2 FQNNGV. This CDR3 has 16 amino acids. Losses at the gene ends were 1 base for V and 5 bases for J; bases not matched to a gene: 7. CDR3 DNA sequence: TGTGCCAGCAGCTTAGTAGGACGGACAGGGGGGTATGGCTACACCTTC. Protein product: CASSLVGRTGGYGYTF.

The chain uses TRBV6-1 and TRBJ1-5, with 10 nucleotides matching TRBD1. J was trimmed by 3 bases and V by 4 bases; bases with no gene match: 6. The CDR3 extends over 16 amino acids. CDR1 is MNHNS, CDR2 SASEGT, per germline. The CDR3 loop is CASSAGTGAANQPQHF. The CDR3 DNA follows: TGTGCCAGCAGTGCCGGGACAGGGGCGGCCAATCAGCCCCAGCATTTT.

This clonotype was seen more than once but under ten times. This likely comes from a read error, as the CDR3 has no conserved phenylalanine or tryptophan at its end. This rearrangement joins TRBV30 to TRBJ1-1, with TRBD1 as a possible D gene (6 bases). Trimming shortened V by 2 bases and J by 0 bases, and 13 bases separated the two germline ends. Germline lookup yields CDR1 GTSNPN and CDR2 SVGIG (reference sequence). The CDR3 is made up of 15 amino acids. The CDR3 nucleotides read TGTGCCTGGAGTCCCTTTGACAGGATGAACACTGAAGCTTTCCTT. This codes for CAWSPFDRMNTEAFL.

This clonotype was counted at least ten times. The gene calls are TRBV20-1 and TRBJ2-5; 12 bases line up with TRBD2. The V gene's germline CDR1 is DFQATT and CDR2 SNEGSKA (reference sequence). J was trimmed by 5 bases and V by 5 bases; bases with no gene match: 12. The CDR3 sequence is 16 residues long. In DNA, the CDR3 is TGCAGTGCTTCCCTGAGGCTAGCGGGGGGGCTGGAGACCCAGTACTTC. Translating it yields CSASLRLAGGLETQYF.

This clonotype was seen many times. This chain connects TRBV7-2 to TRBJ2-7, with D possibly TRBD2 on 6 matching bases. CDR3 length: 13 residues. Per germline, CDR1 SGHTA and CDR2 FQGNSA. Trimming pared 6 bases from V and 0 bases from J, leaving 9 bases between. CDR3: CASRSGPSYEQYF. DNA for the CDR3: TGTGCCAGCAGAAGCGGGCCCTCCTACGAGCAGTACTTC. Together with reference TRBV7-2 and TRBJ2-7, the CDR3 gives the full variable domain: GAGVSQSPSNKVTEKGKDVELRCDPISGHTALYWYRQSLGQGLEFLIYFQGNSAPDKSGLPSDRFSAERTGGSVSTLTIQRTQQEDSAVYLCASRSGPSYEQYFGPGTRLTVT.

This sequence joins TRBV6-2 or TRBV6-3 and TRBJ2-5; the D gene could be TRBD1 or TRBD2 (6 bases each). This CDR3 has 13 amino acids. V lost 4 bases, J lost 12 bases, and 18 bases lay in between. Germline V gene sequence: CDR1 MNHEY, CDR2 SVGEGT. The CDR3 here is CASSFSGAETEYF. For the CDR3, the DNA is TGTGCCAGCAGTTTTTCGGGGGCAGAGACGGAGTACTTC.

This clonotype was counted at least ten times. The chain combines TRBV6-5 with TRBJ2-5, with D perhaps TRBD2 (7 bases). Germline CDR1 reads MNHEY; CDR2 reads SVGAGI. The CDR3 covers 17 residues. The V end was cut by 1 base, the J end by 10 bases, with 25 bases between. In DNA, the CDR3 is TGTGCCAGCAGTTACTTACTCCCTTGGGGGCTCCCGGGGGGCCAGTACTTC. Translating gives CASSYLLPWGLPGGQYF.

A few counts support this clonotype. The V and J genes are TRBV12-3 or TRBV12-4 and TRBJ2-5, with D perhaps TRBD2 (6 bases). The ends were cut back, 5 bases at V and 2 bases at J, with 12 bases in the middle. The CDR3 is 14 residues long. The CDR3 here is CASSPGSKQETQYF. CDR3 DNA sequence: TGTGCCAGCAGTCCCGGGAGCAAACAAGAGACCCAGTACTTC.

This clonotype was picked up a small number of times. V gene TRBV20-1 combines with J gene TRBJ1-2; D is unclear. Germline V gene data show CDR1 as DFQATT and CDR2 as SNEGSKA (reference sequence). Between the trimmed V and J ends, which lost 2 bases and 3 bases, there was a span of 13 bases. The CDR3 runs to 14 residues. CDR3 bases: TGCAGTGCTAGATTTAGGGAGGACGACTATGGCTACACCTTC. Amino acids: CSARFREDDYGYTF.

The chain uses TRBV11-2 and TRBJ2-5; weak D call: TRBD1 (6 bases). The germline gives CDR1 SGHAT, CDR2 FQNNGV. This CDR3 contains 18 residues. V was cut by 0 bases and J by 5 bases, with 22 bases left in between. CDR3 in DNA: TGTGCCAGCAGCTTAGATCGGGAAACAGGGCCTACCCAGGAGACCCAGTACTTC. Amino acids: CASSLDRETGPTQETQYF.

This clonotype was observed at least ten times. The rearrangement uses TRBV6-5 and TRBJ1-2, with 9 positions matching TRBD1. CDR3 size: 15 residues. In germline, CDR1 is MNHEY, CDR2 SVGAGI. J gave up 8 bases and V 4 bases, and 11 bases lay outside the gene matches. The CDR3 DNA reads TGTGCCAGCAGTTCACAACCGGGACAGGGCGGCGGCTACACCTTC. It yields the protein CASSSQPGQGGGYTF.

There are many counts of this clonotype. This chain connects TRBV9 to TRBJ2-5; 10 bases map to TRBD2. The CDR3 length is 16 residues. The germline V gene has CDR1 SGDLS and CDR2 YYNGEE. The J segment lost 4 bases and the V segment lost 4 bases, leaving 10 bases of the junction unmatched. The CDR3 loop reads CASSLSGVAGGETQYF. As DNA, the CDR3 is TGTGCCAGCAGCCTCTCGGGAGTAGCGGGGGGAGAGACCCAGTACTTC.

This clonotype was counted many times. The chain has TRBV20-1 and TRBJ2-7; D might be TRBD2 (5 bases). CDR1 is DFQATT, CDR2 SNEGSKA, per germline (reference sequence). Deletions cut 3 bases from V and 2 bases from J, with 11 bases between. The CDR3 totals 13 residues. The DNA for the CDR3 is TGCAGTGCTAGGATCCACGGGACCTACGAGCAGTACTTC. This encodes CSARIHGTYEQYF.

This chain's CDR3 is CASSPGDFF. CDR3 coding DNA: TGTGCCAGCAGTCCGGGAGATTTCTTT. The chain combines TRBV12-3 or TRBV12-4 with TRBJ1-1; unclear D gene. The germline V and J ends were trimmed by 5 bases and 13 bases, with 8 bases remaining between them. This CDR3 is 9 amino acids long.

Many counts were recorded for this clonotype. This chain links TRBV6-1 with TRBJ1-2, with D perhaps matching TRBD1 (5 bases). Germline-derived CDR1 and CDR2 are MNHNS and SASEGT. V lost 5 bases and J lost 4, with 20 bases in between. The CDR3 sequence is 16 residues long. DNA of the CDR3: TGTGCCAGCAGTCCTTCCGGGACCTTATCATCCTATGGCTACACCTTC. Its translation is CASSPSGTLSSYGYTF.

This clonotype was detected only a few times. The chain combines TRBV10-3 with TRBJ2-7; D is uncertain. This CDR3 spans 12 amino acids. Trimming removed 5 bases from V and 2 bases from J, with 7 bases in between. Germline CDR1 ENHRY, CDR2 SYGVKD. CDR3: CAISYQPYEQYF. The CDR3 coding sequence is TGTGCCATCAGTTATCAGCCCTACGAGCAGTACTTC.

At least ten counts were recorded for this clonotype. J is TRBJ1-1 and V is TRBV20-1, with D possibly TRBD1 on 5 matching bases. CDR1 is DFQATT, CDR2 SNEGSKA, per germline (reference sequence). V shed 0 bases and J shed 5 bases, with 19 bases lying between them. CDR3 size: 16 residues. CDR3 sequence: CSARDPRQGTVTEAFF. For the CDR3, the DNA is TGCAGTGCTAGAGATCCACGGCAGGGCACGGTTACTGAAGCTTTCTTT.

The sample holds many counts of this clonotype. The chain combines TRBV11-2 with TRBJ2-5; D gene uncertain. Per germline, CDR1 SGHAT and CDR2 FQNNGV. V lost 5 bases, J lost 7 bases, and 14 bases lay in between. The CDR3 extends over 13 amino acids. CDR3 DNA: TGTGCCAGCAGCCCCCGCCTAGTAGCGACCCAGTACTTC. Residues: CASSPRLVATQYF.

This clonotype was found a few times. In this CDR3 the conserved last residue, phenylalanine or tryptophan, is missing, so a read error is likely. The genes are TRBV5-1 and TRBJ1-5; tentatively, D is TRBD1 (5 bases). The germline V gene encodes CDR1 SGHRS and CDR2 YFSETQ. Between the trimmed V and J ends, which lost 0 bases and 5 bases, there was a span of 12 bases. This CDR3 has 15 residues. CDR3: CASSLAAGTDQPQHL. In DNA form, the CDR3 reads TGCGCCAGCAGCTTGGCTGCAGGGACCGATCAGCCCCAGCATCTT.